Listed below are T cell receptor beta chains from one sample, sequenced in a study of blood T cell repertoires in COVID-19. Only in-frame clones appear in the TCRdb table, and some are missing; sequencing was by immunoSEQ multiplex PCR. Of 180,000 or so clones in the sample, about 83% were seen once. The material sequenced was peripheral blood. Source of these receptors: a person aged 65 to 85 with COVID-19, enrolled during active disease. CDR3s include the opening cysteine and the closing phenylalanine or tryptophan. The D gene is left open where the match is weak. The size of a clone is reported for some rows only, either as once, few or many, or as a class for expanded clones.

CDR3	DNA	size	V	D	J
CASSLSGVWDRRYNEQFF	TGTGCCAGCAGTTTATCGGGTGTTTGGGACAGGAGATACAATGAGCAGTTCTTC	NA	TRBV27	TRBD1	TRBJ2-1
CASSPPTALGRLYGYTF	TGTGCCAGCAGCCCTCCTACAGCACTAGGACGGCTCTATGGCTACACCTTC	NA	TRBV7-9	NA	TRBJ1-2
CASSKEVLGQRNSPLHF	TGTGCCAGCAGCAAAGAGGTATTAGGACAGCGGAATTCACCCCTCCACTTT	NA	TRBV21-1	NA	TRBJ1-6
CASSVGTGGMNTEAFF	TGTGCCAGCAGCGTAGGTACAGGGGGGATGAACACTGAAGCTTTCTTT	NA	TRBV9	TRBD1	TRBJ1-1
CASSLLGATNEKLFF	TGTGCCAGCAGTTTACTGGGGGCGACTAATGAAAAACTGTTTTTT	NA	TRBV27	NA	TRBJ1-4
CASSIKGQGASSNQPQHF	TGTGCCAGTAGTATAAAGGGACAGGGGGCCAGTAGCAATCAGCCCCAGCATTTT	NA	TRBV19	TRBD1	TRBJ1-5
CASSFFSGTVNTEAFF	TGTGCCAGCAGCTTTTTCTCCGGGACAGTGAACACTGAAGCTTTCTTT	few	TRBV7-2	TRBD1	TRBJ1-1
CASSLLGRDYTF	TGTGCCAGCAGCTTATTAGGTCGGGACTACACCTTC	NA	TRBV11-2	NA	TRBJ1-2
CAWADRVNSPLHF	TGTGCCTGGGCCGACAGGGTTAATTCACCCCTCCACTTT	NA	TRBV30	TRBD1	TRBJ1-6
CASSGLGNEQFF	TGTGCCAGCAGTGGACTAGGTAATGAGCAGTTCTTC	NA	TRBV2	NA	TRBJ2-1
CASSLDGVAGANVLTF	TGCGCCAGCAGCTTGGACGGGGTTGCTGGGGCCAACGTCCTGACTTTC	NA	TRBV5-1	NA	TRBJ2-6
CAYRDRGKTTGELFF	TGTGCCTACCGGGACAGGGGAAAAACTACCGGGGAGCTGTTTTTT	NA	TRBV7-9	TRBD1	TRBJ2-2
CASALTDRGPHEQYF	TGTGCCAGCGCCCTAACCGACAGGGGGCCCCACGAGCAGTACTTC	NA	TRBV9	TRBD1	TRBJ2-7
CASTPGGTEAFF	TGTGCCAGCACTCCCGGGGGCACTGAAGCTTTCTTT	NA	TRBV6-5	NA	TRBJ1-1
CASSQGWAGGYEQYF	TGCGCCAGCAGCCAAGGGTGGGCAGGGGGCTACGAGCAGTACTTC	once	TRBV4-1	TRBD1	TRBJ2-7
CAISDPGTGAEKLFF	TGTGCCATCAGTGACCCAGGGACAGGGGCCGAAAAACTGTTTTTT	NA	TRBV10-3	TRBD1	TRBJ1-4
CASSLRGDMGETQYF	TGTGCCAGCAGCTTACGTGGGGACATGGGGGAGACCCAGTACTTC	NA	TRBV11-3	NA	TRBJ2-5
CASSSTGGSQHF	TGTGCCAGCAGTTCCACAGGGGGTTCCCAGCATTTT	NA	TRBV28	TRBD1	TRBJ1-5
CASSVEAWGAYEQYF	TGTGCCAGCAGCGTAGAAGCCTGGGGAGCCTACGAGCAGTACTTC	NA	TRBV9	NA	TRBJ2-7
CATSEHTGAPYNEQFF	TGTGCCACCAGTGAACATACAGGGGCCCCTTACAATGAGCAGTTCTTC	once	TRBV24-1	TRBD1	TRBJ2-1